A single sample is the source of the 21 T cell receptor beta chains below, sequenced in a study of T cells in tuberculosis listed by TCRdb under 2018. Library generation was performed with the immunoSEQ multiplex PCR assay. The clones in this table, taken by TCRdb from immuneACCESS, are in-frame only. Not every clone is retained; where verified, under half of the shortfall comes from an unresolved V gene, and the cause of the rest is unknown. This sample has about 29,000 clones in its table, and 85% to 95% of those were observed once. The ten top clones hold about 4.9% of the sample. Sample: PBMCs. These TCRs come from a donor aged 10-30 years with latent tuberculosis or without tuberculosis infection.

The genes are TRBV5-1 and TRBJ2-2; 9 positions match TRBD2. CDR1 is SGHRS and CDR2 is YFSETQ in the germline V gene. Germline trimming cut 0 bases from V and 3 bases from J; bases unmatched to any gene: 0. This CDR3 spans 15 amino acids. The CDR3 here is CASSLGLADTGELFF. As DNA, the CDR3 is TGCGCCAGCAGCTTGGGACTAGCGGACACCGGGGAGCTGTTTTTT.

This clone appeared once. The chain joins TRBV7-9 to TRBJ2-1; no reliable D call. CDR1 is SEHNR and CDR2 is FQNEAQ in the germline V gene (reference sequence). CDR3 length equals 13 residues. Between the trimmed V and J ends, which lost 5 bases and 2 bases, there was a span of 7 bases. CDR3 protein: CASSDIPYNEQFF. The CDR3 coding sequence is TGTGCCAGCAGCGACATCCCCTACAATGAGCAGTTCTTC.

In this sample, this clone turned up once. The chain employs TRBV7-9 and TRBJ1-1; 7 positions match TRBD1. Trimming cost V 2 bases and J 4 bases; bases outside gene matches: 7. CDR1 SEHNR and CDR2 FQNEAQ come from the germline V gene (reference sequence). This CDR3 contains 15 residues. The CDR3 spells CASSLHAGGTTEAFF. CDR3 nucleotide sequence: TGTGCCAGCAGCTTACATGCAGGGGGAACCACTGAAGCTTTCTTT.

This chain connects TRBV29-1 to TRBJ2-7; no definite D call. The ends were cut back, 2 bases at V and 0 bases at J, with 8 bases in the middle. CDR3 length: 13 amino acids. The V gene's germline CDR1 is SQVTM and CDR2 ANQGSEA. The DNA of the CDR3 is TGCAGCGTTGAACTTAGTGACTCCTACGAGCAGTACTTC. This encodes CSVELSDSYEQYF.

This sequence joins TRBV5-4 and TRBJ2-7; TRBD1 might be the D (5 bases). This CDR3 spans 16 amino acids. Germline lookup yields CDR1 SGHNT and CDR2 YYREEE (reference sequence). V lost 1 base and J lost 6, with 20 bases in between. CDR3 loop: CASSLKSRDSPLEQYF. CDR3 coding DNA: TGTGCCAGCAGCTTGAAGTCCCGCGACAGCCCCCTCGAGCAGTACTTC.

The DNA of the CDR3 is TGTGCCTATCGGGACAGCCTGTTCATACTCACAGATACGCAGTATTTT. It codes for CAYRDSLFILTDTQYF. This chain connects TRBV19 to TRBJ2-3; 7 bases align to TRBD1. Germline-derived CDR1 and CDR2 are LNHDA and SQIVND (reference sequence). The CDR3 covers 16 residues. After removal of 11 bases from V and 2 bases from J, the junction contained 16 bases not matched to a gene.

A single count supports this clone. The rearrangement links TRBV5-1 to TRBJ1-2; the D is unclear. V was trimmed by 0 bases and J by 7 bases, leaving 16 bases between them. The germline V gene has CDR1 SGHRS and CDR2 YFSETQ. This CDR3 has 15 amino acids. The CDR3 DNA is TGCGCCAGCAGCTTGGCCAGCGGAGGGCTGGGTGGCTACACCTTC. This gives the protein CASSLASGGLGGYTF.

This chain joins TRBV11-2 and TRBJ2-5; TRBD2 agrees at 9 bases. Germline CDR1 is SGHAT and CDR2 is FQNNGV. The junction had 11 bases not matched to a gene; V was cut back by 6 bases and J by 0 bases. This CDR3 is built from 17 residues. The CDR3 DNA reads as TGTGCCAGCAGGAACTGGGCGGGGGGGCCGTACCAAGAGACCCAGTACTTC. Its translation is CASRNWAGGPYQETQYF.

J is TRBJ1-6 and V is TRBV28; 9 bases align to TRBD1. The germline gives CDR1 MDHEN, CDR2 SYDVKM. V lost 6 bases to trimming and J lost 7 bases; unmatched junction nucleotides: 1. The CDR3 covers 13 residues. In DNA form, the CDR3 reads TGTGCCAGCAGAGGGACAGGGAATTCACCCCTCCACTTT. It translates to CASRGTGNSPLHF.

The V gene is TRBV21-1, the J gene TRBJ2-4; the tabulated D call, TRBD2, remains unverified against the DNA. TRBV21-1 represents a pseudogene. This CDR3 contains 18 residues. CDR3 coding DNA: TGTGCCAGCAGCAAAGGATCTAGGATGAGAGAAGGCAAAAACATTCAGTACTTC. Translation: CASSKGSRMREGKNIQYF.

This chain's CDR3 is CASSSGKGNTIYF. CDR3 nucleotides: TGTGCCAGCAGCTCAGGGAAAGGAAACACCATATATTTT. This chain connects TRBV7-8 to TRBJ1-3, with D possibly TRBD1 on 5 matching bases. Germline V lookup: CDR1 SGHVS, CDR2 FQNEAQ. The CDR3 contains 13 residues. V dropped 4 bases and J dropped 4 bases, with 8 bases sitting between them. Together with reference TRBV7-8 and TRBJ1-3, the CDR3 gives the full variable domain: GAGVSQSPRYKVAKRGQDVALRCDPISGHVSLFWYQQALGQGPEFLTYFQNEAQLDKSGLPSDRFFAERPEGSVSTLKIQRTQQEDSAVYLCASSSGKGNTIYFGEGSWLTVV.

V and J are TRBV25-1 and TRBJ2-7, with 11 bases identical to TRBD2. Losses at the gene ends were 4 bases for V and 1 base for J; bases not matched to a gene: 12. The CDR3 length is 18 residues. CDR1 is MGHDK, CDR2 SYGVNS, per germline. The CDR3 DNA reads TGTGCCAGCAGTGCCCAGGCCGGGACTAGCGGAGGATCCTACGAGCAGTACTTC. Translated: CASSAQAGTSGGSYEQYF.

DNA of the CDR3: TGTGCCAGTTGGGATCACAGGTCGTATCAGCCCCAGCATTTT. Encoded protein: CASWDHRSYQPQHF. The rearrangement uses TRBV19 and TRBJ1-5, with a weak D call TRBD1 (5 bases). Deletions cut 8 bases from V and 5 bases from J, with 16 bases between. CDR3 length: 14 amino acids. Germline lookup yields CDR1 LNHDA and CDR2 SQIVND (reference sequence).

The gene calls are TRBV30 and TRBJ1-3; D ambiguous. Per the germline V gene, CDR1 is GTSNPN and CDR2 is SVGIG (reference sequence). Trimming took 1 base from V and 4 from J, leaving 14 bases between them. The CDR3 runs 15 residues. This CDR3 is CAWSEFAGSGNTIYF. The CDR3 DNA reads TGTGCCTGGAGTGAATTCGCGGGATCGGGAAACACCATATATTTT. Supplemented by reference TRBV30 and TRBJ1-3, the full variable domain reads SQTIHQWPATLVQPVGSPLSLECTVEGTSNPNLYWYRQAAGRGLQLLFYSVGIGQISSEVPQNLSASRPQDRQFILSSKKLLLSDSGFYLCAWSEFAGSGNTIYFGEGSWLTVV.

The chain joins TRBV5-1 to TRBJ2-6; perhaps TRBD1 as D (5 bases). Germline-derived CDR1 and CDR2 are SGHRS and YFSETQ. Deletions cut 2 bases from V and 0 bases from J, with 15 bases between. The CDR3 has 18 amino acids. In nucleotides, the CDR3 is TGCGCCAGCAGCTTAACAACCGACAGCGTCTCTGGGGCCAACGTCCTGACTTTC. It encodes CASSLTTDSVSGANVLTF.

The chain recombines TRBV5-6 with TRBJ2-7, with TRBD1 as a possible D gene (5 bases). The germline V and J ends were trimmed by 4 bases and 1 base, with 15 bases remaining between them. CDR3 length equals 15 residues. Germline lookup yields CDR1 SGHDT and CDR2 YYEEEE. The CDR3 bases are TGTGCCAGCAGCCTCCCCTCGGACATTTCCTACGAGCAGTACTTC. Its translation is CASSLPSDISYEQYF.

The V and J genes are TRBV5-5 and TRBJ2-7; TRBD1 might be the D (5 bases). The CDR3 covers 13 residues. The V end lost 3 bases, the J end lost 0 bases, and 7 bases lay between the germline ends. Per germline, CDR1 SGHKS and CDR2 YYEKEE (reference sequence). DNA for the CDR3: TGTGCCAGCAGCTCAACAGGCTCCTACGAGCAGTACTTC. Amino acid sequence: CASSSTGSYEQYF. The entire variable domain, with the rest obtained from reference TRBV5-5 and TRBJ2-7, is as follows: DAGVTQSPTHLIKTRGQQVTLRCSPISGHKSVSWYQQVLGQGPQFIFQYYEKEERGRGNFPDRFSARQFPNYSSELNVNALLLGDSALYLCASSSTGSYEQYFGPGTRLTVT.

The chain is built from TRBV7-9 and TRBJ2-7; 9 bases match TRBD1. Germline trimming cut 2 bases from V and 4 bases from J; bases unmatched to any gene: 6. Germline CDR1 is SEHNR and CDR2 is FQNEAQ (reference sequence). The length of the CDR3 is 15 residues. The chain's CDR3 is CASSLTGQGTYEQYF. In DNA form, the CDR3 reads TGTGCCAGCAGCTTAACGGGACAGGGAACGTACGAGCAGTACTTC.

J is TRBJ2-5 and V is TRBV6-6; 11 bases are shared with TRBD2. The J segment lost 5 bases and the V segment lost 8 bases, leaving 10 bases of the junction unmatched. Germline V CDR1 and CDR2: MNHNY, SVGAGI (reference sequence). The CDR3 spans 15 residues. This CDR3 is CASRLAGPGGETQYF. The CDR3 DNA sequence: TGTGCCAGCCGACTAGCGGGACCCGGAGGGGAGACCCAGTACTTC.

The genes are TRBV5-6 and TRBJ1-2; a weak D match, TRBD1 (5 bases). CDR1 is SGHDT, CDR2 YYEEEE, per germline. The CDR3 totals 12 residues. The V and J ends lost 4 bases and 5 bases respectively, with 9 bases between them. CDR3: CASSPGGYGYTF. In DNA form, the CDR3 reads TGTGCCAGCAGCCCGGGGGGGTATGGCTACACCTTC.

DNA of the CDR3: TGCACCCTATTGGACAGAGACGGCTACACCTTC. This codes for CTLLDRDGYTF. The V call is TRBV29-1, the J call TRBJ1-2; D is perhaps TRBD1 (6 bases). CDR1 is SQVTM and CDR2 is ANQGSEA in the germline V gene. The CDR3 has 11 residues.